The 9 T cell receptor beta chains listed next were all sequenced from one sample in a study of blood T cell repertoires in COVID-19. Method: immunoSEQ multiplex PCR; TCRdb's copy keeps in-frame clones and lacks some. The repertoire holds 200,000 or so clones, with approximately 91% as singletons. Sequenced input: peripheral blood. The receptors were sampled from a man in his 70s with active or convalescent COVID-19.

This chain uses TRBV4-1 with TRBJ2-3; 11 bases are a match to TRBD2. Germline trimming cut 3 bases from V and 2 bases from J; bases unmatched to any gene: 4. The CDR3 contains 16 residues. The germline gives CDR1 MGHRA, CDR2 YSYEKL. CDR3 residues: CASSHYSGRDTDTQYF. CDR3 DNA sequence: TGCGCCAGCAGCCACTATAGCGGGAGGGACACAGATACGCAGTATTTT.

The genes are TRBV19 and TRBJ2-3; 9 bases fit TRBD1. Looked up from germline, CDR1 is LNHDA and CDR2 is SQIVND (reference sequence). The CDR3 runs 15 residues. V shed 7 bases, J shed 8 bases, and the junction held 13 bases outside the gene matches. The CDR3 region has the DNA TGTGCCAGTATCGACCCGGGACAGGGTCTTCGTACGCAGTATTTT. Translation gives CASIDPGQGLRTQYF.

CDR3 protein: CASSYSRLAKNIQYF. The DNA for the CDR3 is TGTGCCAGCAGTTACTCGAGACTAGCCAAAAACATTCAGTACTTC. The chain links TRBV6-6 to TRBJ2-4; D remains unclear. This CDR3 has 15 residues. The V end lost 0 bases, the J end lost 0 bases, and 6 bases lay between the germline ends. Germline loops: CDR1 MNHNY, CDR2 SVGAGI (reference sequence).

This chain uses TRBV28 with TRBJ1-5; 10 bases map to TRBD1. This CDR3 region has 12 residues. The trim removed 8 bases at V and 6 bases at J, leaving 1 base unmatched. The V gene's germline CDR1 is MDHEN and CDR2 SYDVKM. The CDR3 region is CASGTGAQPQHF. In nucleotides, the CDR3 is TGTGCCAGCGGGACAGGGGCTCAGCCCCAGCATTTT.

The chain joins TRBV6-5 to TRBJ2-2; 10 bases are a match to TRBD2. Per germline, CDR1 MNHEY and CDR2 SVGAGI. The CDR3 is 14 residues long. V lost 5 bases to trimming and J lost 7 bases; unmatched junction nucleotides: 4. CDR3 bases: TGTGCCAGCAGTCTAGCGGGAGTCTTCGGGGAGCTGTTTTTT. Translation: CASSLAGVFGELFF.

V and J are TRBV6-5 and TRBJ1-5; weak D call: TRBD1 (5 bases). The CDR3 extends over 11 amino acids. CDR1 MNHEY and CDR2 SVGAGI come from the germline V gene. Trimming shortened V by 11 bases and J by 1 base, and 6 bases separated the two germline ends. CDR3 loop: CAGGSNQPQHF. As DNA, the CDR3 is TGTGCCGGGGGGAGCAATCAGCCCCAGCATTTT.

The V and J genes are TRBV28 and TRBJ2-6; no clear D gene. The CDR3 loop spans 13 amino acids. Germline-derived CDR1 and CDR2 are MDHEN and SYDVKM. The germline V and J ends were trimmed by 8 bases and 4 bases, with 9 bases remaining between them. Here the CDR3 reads CASFGSGANVLTF. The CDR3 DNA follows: TGTGCCAGCTTCGGGTCAGGGGCCAACGTCCTGACTTTC.

The CDR3 protein is CASSKAGQGAGGDTQYF. The CDR3 DNA reads as TGTGCCAGCAGCAAAGCAGGACAGGGGGCAGGAGGGGATACGCAGTATTTT. The chain recombines TRBV21-1 with TRBJ2-3; the D segment call TRBD1 is taken from the table without a DNA check. TRBV21-1 represents a pseudogene. CDR3 length: 17 amino acids.

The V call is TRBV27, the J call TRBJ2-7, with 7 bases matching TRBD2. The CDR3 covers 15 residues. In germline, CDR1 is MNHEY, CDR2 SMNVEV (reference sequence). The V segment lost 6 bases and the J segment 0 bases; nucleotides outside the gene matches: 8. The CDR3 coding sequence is TGTGCCAGCAGAAGCCGGGGGGACCCCTCCTACGAGCAGTACTTC. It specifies CASRSRGDPSYEQYF.